One and the same sample provided the 26 T cell receptor beta chains below, sequenced in a study of cytomegalovirus exposure and HLA in healthy donors. Vbeta (60) and Jbeta (13) primers were used in the PCR. Libraries were prepared by immunoSEQ multiplex PCR; TCRdb keeps only in-frame clonotypes and omits some of them. Altogether more than 85,000 clones are present, more than 60% being singletons, with the ten largest covering roughly 6.2%. Sequencing was carried out using PBMCs. The receptors were sampled from a man aged 25-40 years in good health and CMV-seropositive.

The rearrangement joins TRBV27 to TRBJ1-2; TRBD1 is a possible D gene (6 bases). Trimming shortened V by 6 bases and J by 4 bases, and 12 bases separated the two germline ends. This CDR3 is 13 amino acids long. The germline V gene has CDR1 MNHEY and CDR2 SMNVEV (reference sequence). The CDR3 protein is CASSPTGTYGYTF. The CDR3 region has the DNA TGTGCCAGCAGCCCTACAGGGACCTATGGCTACACCTTC.

The CDR3 DNA reads TGCAGCGTTGAATCCCCTAGAACCGTCAATGAGCAGTTCTTC. Its protein is CSVESPRTVNEQFF. V and J are TRBV29-1 and TRBJ2-1; D is ambiguous. Trimming stripped 2 bases from V and 6 bases from J, with 14 bases between. The germline V gene has CDR1 SQVTM and CDR2 ANQGSEA. The CDR3 covers 14 residues.

The chain carries TRBV13 and TRBJ1-2; D is possibly TRBD1 (6 bases). V lost 3 bases to trimming and J lost 6 bases, with 14 bases between them. The CDR3 loop spans 14 amino acids. Germline V gene lookup returns CDR1 PRHDT and CDR2 FYEKMQ (reference sequence). The CDR3 bases are TGTGCCAGCAGCTTCGGGGGGGCTCGTAATGGCTACACCTTC. It is translated as CASSFGGARNGYTF.

This chain uses TRBV19 with TRBJ2-2; possible D gene TRBD2, 6 bases. Trimming removed 3 bases at V and 5 bases at J, with 10 bases between. CDR1 LNHDA and CDR2 SQIVND come from the germline V gene (reference sequence). The CDR3 covers 14 residues. This CDR3 is CASSMDYRTGELFF. As DNA, the CDR3 is TGTGCCAGTAGTATGGACTATCGGACCGGGGAGCTGTTTTTT.

The chain links TRBV10-1 to TRBJ2-3; D is uncertain. The CDR3 consists of 17 residues. Germline values: CDR1 WNHNN, CDR2 SYGVQD (reference sequence). CDR3 coding DNA: TGCGCGTCCAGGTTTGCTGTCTCCTCAAATAGCACAGATACGCAGTATTTT. Translating it yields CASRFAVSSNSTDTQYF.

The genes are TRBV7-8 and TRBJ2-3; 8 nucleotides match TRBD2. Germline trimming cut 1 base from V and 1 base from J; bases unmatched to any gene: 1. The germline CDR1 and CDR2 sequences are SGHVS and FQNEAQ. The CDR3 runs to 15 residues. In DNA form, the CDR3 reads TGTGCCAGCAGCTTAGGCGGGGGGCGCACAGATACGCAGTATTTT. Translating gives CASSLGGGRTDTQYF.

This sequence joins TRBV5-5 and TRBJ2-7; 7 bases match TRBD2. Germline loops: CDR1 SGHKS, CDR2 YYEKEE (reference sequence). The junction had 7 bases not matched to a gene; V was cut back by 2 bases and J by 8 bases. CDR3 length: 13 amino acids. CDR3 sequence reads: CASSFGGGGKQYF. CDR3 nucleotides: TGTGCCAGCAGCTTTGGTGGCGGGGGTAAGCAGTACTTC.

The chain employs TRBV14 and TRBJ2-3; 8 positions agree with TRBD2. The germline V gene has CDR1 SGHDN and CDR2 FVKESK. The CDR3 is made up of 13 amino acids. The J segment lost 10 bases and the V segment lost 1 base, leaving 4 bases of the junction unmatched. CDR3 sequence reads: CASSQAPGLAQYF. The CDR3 bases are TGTGCCAGCAGCCAAGCCCCGGGACTAGCGCAGTATTTT.

The chain combines TRBV5-6 with TRBJ2-5, with TRBD1 as a possible D gene (6 bases). CDR1 SGHDT and CDR2 YYEEEE come from the germline V gene. The CDR3 covers 14 residues. Trimming took off 2 bases at V and 0 bases at J, with 8 bases between the two ends. The CDR3 DNA is TGTGCCAGCAGCTTTGGGGGCTACCAAGAGACCCAGTACTTC. Its protein product is CASSFGGYQETQYF. Looking up the rest from reference TRBV5-6 and TRBJ2-5 gives the full variable domain: DAGVTQSPTHLIKTRGQQVTLRCSPKSGHDTVSWYQQALGQGPQFIFQYYEEEERQRGNFPDRFSGHQFPNYSSELNVNALLLGDSALYLCASSFGGYQETQYFGPGTRLLVL.

The chain links TRBV27 to TRBJ1-1, with TRBD1 matching over 9 bases. The germline V gene has CDR1 MNHEY and CDR2 SMNVEV (reference sequence). With 3 bases clipped from V and 4 bases from J, the junction kept 6 bases outside the gene matches. CDR3 size: 15 residues. The CDR3 protein is CASSLSGQGTTEAFF. In DNA, the CDR3 is TGTGCCAGCAGTTTGTCGGGACAGGGAACCACTGAAGCTTTCTTT.

V gene TRBV27 combines with J gene TRBJ2-3, with TRBD2 matching 11 bases. Germline V CDR1 and CDR2: MNHEY, SMNVEV (reference sequence). The V segment lost 7 bases and the J segment 4 bases; nucleotides outside the gene matches: 7. The CDR3 contains 15 residues. CDR3 coding DNA: TGTGCCAGCACATTAGCGGGGGGGCGTTCAGATACGCAGTATTTT. This translates into CASTLAGGRSDTQYF.

The gene calls are TRBV7-2 and TRBJ2-3; a possible D gene is TRBD1 (5 bases). The length of the CDR3 is 13 residues. V shed 4 bases and J shed 4 bases, with 9 bases lying between them. Germline CDR1 SGHTA, CDR2 FQGNSA. CDR3 sequence (DNA): TGTGCCAGCAGCTCCCTCAGGGCAGATACGCAGTATTTT. Protein product: CASSSLRADTQYF.

The J gene is TRBJ2-3, the V gene TRBV5-1; D is possibly TRBD2 (5 bases). Between the trimmed V and J ends, which lost 5 bases and 0 bases, there was a span of 10 bases. The CDR3 is 14 amino acids. Germline V gene lookup returns CDR1 SGHRS and CDR2 YFSETQ. The CDR3 nucleotides are TGCGCCAGCAGGGACGGGGTGAGCACAGATACGCAGTATTTT. Residues: CASRDGVSTDTQYF.

This chain links TRBV23-1 with TRBJ2-7, with 8 positions matching TRBD1. TRBV23-1 carries the ORF label, with uncertain function. The CDR3 length is 15 residues. The V and J ends lost 3 bases and 4 bases, in that order; junction bases with no gene match: 8. The CDR3: CASSQIDRGRYEQYF. The CDR3 bases are TGCGCCAGCAGTCAGATTGACAGGGGACGGTACGAGCAGTACTTC.

The chain combines TRBV5-1 with TRBJ2-7; 9 nucleotides align to TRBD1. The CDR3 has 13 residues. The germline V gene encodes CDR1 SGHRS and CDR2 YFSETQ. With V trimmed by 2 bases and J by 8 bases, 5 bases remained unmatched. The CDR3 sequence is CASSFGTGRKQYF. The DNA for the CDR3 is TGCGCCAGCAGCTTCGGGACAGGGAGAAAGCAGTACTTC.

The chain is built from TRBV30 and TRBJ2-5; 7 nucleotides match TRBD1. Germline CDR1 reads GTSNPN; CDR2 reads SVGIG (reference sequence). Trimming took 4 bases from V and 3 from J; bases not matched to a gene: 2. CDR3 size: 12 residues. The CDR3 DNA reads as TGTGCCTGGAATACAGGGGAAGAGACCCAGTACTTC. Residues: CAWNTGEETQYF.

Of note for this clone: One end of the junction varies from germline; a read error may be responsible. V gene TRBV7-9 combines with J gene TRBJ1-3; no clear D. The CDR3 sequence is 13 residues long. CDR1 and CDR2 (germline): SEHNR, FQNEAQ (reference sequence). The CDR3 protein is CSSSPPGAYTIYF. The CDR3 region has the DNA TGTTCCAGCAGCCCACCGGGTGCATACACCATATATTTT.

This clone was seen only once. The CDR3 region is CASSYGQGTQPQHF. The CDR3 DNA follows: TGTGCCAGCAGTTATGGACAGGGGACTCAGCCCCAGCATTTT. The gene calls are TRBV6-5 and TRBJ1-5; 9 bases fit TRBD1. The CDR3 extends over 14 amino acids. CDR1 MNHEY and CDR2 SVGAGI come from the germline V gene. J was trimmed by 6 bases and V by 3 bases; bases with no gene match: 3.

This clone was seen only once. The CDR3 loop reads CASSPTLGEGTEAFF. For the CDR3, the DNA is TGTGCCAGCAGCCCGACCTTGGGGGAGGGAACTGAAGCTTTCTTT. The chain links TRBV4-2 to TRBJ1-1; D is possibly TRBD1 (5 bases). The CDR3 is 15 residues long. V was cut by 4 bases and J by 5 bases, with 17 bases left in between. Germline lookup yields CDR1 LGHNA and CDR2 YNFKEQ.

The CDR3 region has the DNA TGTGCCAGCAGTTCGGGACAGGTATCACGCTACACCTTC. Amino acids: CASSSGQVSRYTF. The chain employs TRBV28 and TRBJ1-2, with 8 bases identical to TRBD1. This CDR3 comprises 13 residues. Trimming cost V 4 bases and J 9 bases; bases outside gene matches: 7. The V gene's germline CDR1 is MDHEN and CDR2 SYDVKM.

A few counts support this clone. The V and J genes are TRBV28 and TRBJ2-1, with TRBD2 identical over 7 bases. Germline CDR1 and CDR2: MDHEN and SYDVKM. V was pared by 8 bases and J by 1 base, with 11 bases of the junction left unmatched. The CDR3 has 16 residues. The CDR3 spells CASLSGGGRSYNEQFF. CDR3 nucleotide sequence: TGTGCCAGCCTCTCCGGGGGAGGGAGGTCCTACAATGAGCAGTTCTTC.

This clone occurred a few times. The V and J genes are TRBV15 and TRBJ2-7; 7 bases map to TRBD1. Germline loops: CDR1 LNHNV, CDR2 YYDKDF (reference sequence). The CDR3 sequence is 14 residues long. The J segment lost 3 bases and the V segment lost 5 bases, leaving 7 bases of the junction unmatched. The CDR3 here is CATSRDRVLYEQYF. CDR3 nucleotides: TGTGCCACCAGCCGCGACAGGGTCCTCTACGAGCAGTACTTC.

The genes are TRBV11-3 and TRBJ2-5, with a possible D match to TRBD2 (6 bases). The closer fit of TRBJ2-7 to the DNA end suggests the J call may be wrong. Germline lookup yields CDR1 SGHNT and CDR2 YENEEA. The CDR3 runs 14 residues. This CDR3 is CASSLGGGVDEQYF. The CDR3 bases are TGTGCCAGCAGCTTAGGTGGAGGGGTCGACGAGCAGTACTTC.

This clone was picked up a small number of times. This chain uses TRBV5-1 with TRBJ1-2; 8 bases match TRBD1. Germline V lookup: CDR1 SGHRS, CDR2 YFSETQ. J gave up 3 bases and V 5 bases, and 6 bases lay outside the gene matches. There are 14 residues in the CDR3. CDR3 in DNA: TGCGCCAGCAGTTCCTCGACAGGGGACTATGGCTACACCTTC. Protein sequence: CASSSSTGDYGYTF. Full variable domain (rest looked up from reference TRBV5-1 and TRBJ1-2): KAGVTQTPRYLIKTRGQQVTLSCSPISGHRSVSWYQQTPGQGLQFLFEYFSETQRNKGNFPGRFSGRQFSNSRSEMNVSTLELGDSALYLCASSSSTGDYGYTFGSGTRLTVV.

The chain carries TRBV7-9 and TRBJ2-7; TRBD2 matches 9 bases. Germline trimming cut 7 bases from V and 3 bases from J; bases unmatched to any gene: 10. Germline V gene lookup returns CDR1 SEHNR and CDR2 FQNEAQ (reference sequence). This CDR3 is 15 amino acids long. The CDR3 reads CASTSPSRGGYEQYF. CDR3 DNA: TGTGCCAGCACCTCCCCTTCGCGGGGGGGCTACGAGCAGTACTTC.

This rearrangement joins TRBV6-5 to TRBJ2-2; D unclear. V dropped 4 bases and J dropped 3 bases, with 9 bases sitting between them. Germline CDR1 reads MNHEY; CDR2 reads SVGAGI. The CDR3 is made up of 14 amino acids. Here the CDR3 reads CASSSTEYTGELFF. DNA of the CDR3: TGTGCCAGCAGTTCTACTGAGTACACCGGGGAGCTGTTTTTT.